The entry below describes one T cell receptor beta chain. V was clipped by 7 bases and J by 1 base, with 13 bases between them. Germline loops: CDR1 MNHEY, CDR2 SVGAGI. CDR3 length: 14 amino acids. TCRdb called the RT-PCR reads again in MiXCR, with one record for every CDR3 protein. Of almost 700,000 distinct CDR3 sequences listed, 14% are singletons. This sequence was found in a female donor in good health, serving as a healthy control. This chain links TRBV6-5 with TRBJ1-1; D gene ambiguous. Material: memory CD4+ T cells from blood. The CDR3 reads CASKRASSNTEAFF. The CDR3 DNA reads TGTGCCAGCAAGCGGGCTAGTTCGAACACTGAAGCTTTCTTT.